This T cell receptor beta chain was recorded in a study of blood T cell repertoires in COVID-19. Study-wide context: COVID-19 samples, acute and convalescent, were from the United States, Italy and Spain. Sources were T cells, B-cell-depleted T cells, or PBMCs; the material itself was cDNA or gDNA.

This clone was picked up one time. As originally analysed: The authors estimated nucleated cell counts from reference gene primer amplification. The repertoire was sequenced with immunoSEQ multiplex PCR; TCRdb's copy has only in-frame clones and lacks some. V and J calls and clone size follow that table, whereas D and trimming were derived from the DNA. The sample lists more than 150,000 clones; about 82% were seen once. The ends lost 5 bases at V and 7 bases at J; junction bases unmatched: 13. Looked up from germline, CDR1 is SGHVS and CDR2 is FQNEAQ. This CDR3 comprises 16 residues. V usage is TRBV7-8 and J usage is TRBJ2-1; 8 nucleotides match TRBD2. The sequencing sample was made of peripheral blood. This receptor was identified in a man in his forties or fifties with active or convalescent COVID-19. The CDR3 loop reads CASSIQAGTSGNEQFF. The CDR3 region has the DNA TGTGCCAGCAGCATCCAAGCCGGGACTAGTGGGAATGAGCAGTTCTTC.